These T cell receptor beta chains were read from a single sample in a study of blood T cell repertoires in COVID-19. Measured with immunoSEQ multiplex PCR; TCRdb has only the in-frame clones, and not every one. The data contain 390,000 or so clones, roughly 89% of them singletons. What was sequenced was peripheral blood. The source is a woman under 40 with active or convalescent COVID-19. Both conserved end residues are part of each CDR3.

V	CDR3
TRBV5-1	CASSFGQGGYEQYF
TRBV5-4	CASSQRQGMDGYTF
TRBV18	CASSPQQGRNTEAFF
TRBV6-6	CASSNTSPQGEQYF
TRBV5-6	CASSIAGTGYEQYF
TRBV10-3	CAIPRTLGEQFF
TRBV28	CASSLGTSGGLGEQYF
TRBV28	CASSRPSNQPQHF
TRBV6-5	CASSYHGMNTEAFF
TRBV6-2/TRBV6-3	CASSYTTADRGSETQYF
TRBV5-8	CASSRDFLTEAFF
TRBV25-1	CASSEYGGGNSPLHF
TRBV14	CASSHGIPNTGELFF
TRBV5-1	CASSSQVGAYEQYF
TRBV19	CASTKRGTGKLAVFGANVLTF
TRBV5-4	CASSPQGLSRLNTEAFF
TRBV10-2	CASTGTVNQPQHF
TRBV10-3	CAISDRIPSGAPYYEQYF
TRBV10-3	CAISAVREGEQYF
TRBV6-5	CASSPNSGENTEAFF
TRBV6-6	CASSYSIPGGTDGYTF
TRBV11-2	CASSLDRTGVYEQYF
TRBV19	CASHRGVLVFYEQYF
TRBV4-2	CASSQFRDYSSYEQYF
TRBV24-1	CATSDGGGEQYF
TRBV11-2	CASSLDRYGYTF
TRBV6-5	CATGLAGGQLEQFF
TRBV29-1	CSGRQSAYNEQFF
TRBV3-1/TRBV3-2	CASSPSGQTNSPLHF
TRBV3-1/TRBV3-2	CASSQGHRDQPQHF
TRBV10-3	CAIRGGPEASSPLHF
TRBV9	CASSVATWRENSPLHF
TRBV18	CASSPRDMNTEAFF
TRBV6-6	CASSPLDSQETQYF
TRBV19	CASSIDHGRASGYTF
TRBV12-3/TRBV12-4	CASSPQTRGEQFF
TRBV18	CASSPGGAGANVLTF
TRBV11-3	CASSLGTSGEETQYF
TRBV18	CASSPSGHTVSQPQHF
TRBV7-8	CASSLGTPRTDTQYF
TRBV29-1	CSVGLEEGYTF
TRBV3-1/TRBV3-2	CASSHRYGANVLTF
TRBV7-2	CASSLNTGLDTQYF
TRBV7-9	CASSLKTGPYGYTF
TRBV5-1	CASSLGLTGLRDTQYF
TRBV10-3	CAISPLSGGADEQFF
TRBV6-2/TRBV6-3	CASSTGTSSYEQYF
TRBV11-2	CASSFAGVNTDTQYF
TRBV7-8	CASSTDRSADTQYF
TRBV11-3	CASSFSGRYNEQFF
TRBV2	CASSDSQAKLSTEAFF
TRBV27	CASSLDRGSYNEQFF
TRBV2	CASSPGPTGNQPQHF
TRBV3-1/TRBV3-2	CASSRGQMNTEAFF
TRBV14	CASSQQNSPLHF
TRBV4-2	CASSDDGNEQFF
TRBV5-4	CASSLGTDQETQYF
TRBV6-5	CASSYYRGSDTQYF
TRBV27	CASSIAGLSSYEQYF
TRBV5-1	CASSFNGQAGGYTF